A selection of T cell receptor beta chains follows, all from one sample in a study of response to subunit inactivated influenza vaccine. TCRdb reprocessed the RT-PCR reads via MiXCR and lists one record per CDR3 protein. In the table there are about 700,000 distinct CDR3 sequences, approximately 15% of which are singletons. Specimen: PBMCs from blood, collected 14 to 15 days before vaccination. Receptor source: a man between 50 and 59 years old who received an inactivated influenza vaccine. The CDR3 runs from the conserved cysteine through the conserved F or W. A D gene is named only where the DNA matches it firmly. Size tells how often a clone was seen (once, few, many) or the class of an expanded clone, and some rows leave it out.

V	D	J	size	CDR3	DNA
TRBV3-1	.	TRBJ2-5	once	CAISYSQIVQETQYF	TGTGCCATCAGCTACTCACAGATCGTCCAAGAGACCCAGTACTTC
TRBV6-5	.	TRBJ2-5	.	CASSYRGAEETQYF	TGTGCCAGCAGTTACCGGGGGGCAGAAGAGACCCAGTACTTC
TRBV6-2/TRBV6-3	TRBD2	TRBJ2-1	few	CASRSTSGTHNEQFF	TGTGCCAGCAGATCTACTAGCGGGACCCACAATGAGCAGTTCTTC
TRBV27	.	TRBJ2-1	.	CASRPGQTGNEQFF	TGTGCCAGCAGACCTGGGCAAACGGGCAATGAGCAGTTCTTC
TRBV4-2	.	TRBJ2-7	.	CASSQEVGRESYEQYF	TGTGCCAGCAGCCAAGAGGTCGGACGGGAGAGCTACGAGCAGTACTTC
TRBV18	.	TRBJ1-1	.	CASSLASGTEAFF	TGTGCCAGCTCACTGGCCTCTGGCACTGAAGCTTTCTTT
TRBV12-3/TRBV12-4	TRBD1	TRBJ1-1	.	CASRGTGNAEAFF	TGTGCCAGCAGAGGGACAGGGAACGCTGAAGCTTTCTTT
TRBV7-9	.	TRBJ1-4	few	CASSLGDTDGEKLFF	TGTGCCAGCAGCTTAGGCGACACGGACGGTGAAAAACTGTTTTTT
TRBV7-6	TRBD1	TRBJ1-6	.	CASSLQQGNNSPLHF	TGTGCCAGCAGCTTACAACAGGGGAATAATTCACCCCTCCACTTT
TRBV5-5	TRBD1	TRBJ1-1	many	CASSRQGVETEAFF	TGTGCCAGCAGCCGTCAGGGGGTGGAGACTGAAGCTTTCTTT
TRBV20-1	TRBD1	TRBJ1-5	many	CSARNSGGSSNQPQHF	TGCAGTGCTAGGAATTCAGGGGGCTCTAGCAATCAGCCCCAGCATTTT
TRBV24-1	TRBD1	TRBJ2-5	.	CATSDRGTGQETQYF	TGTGCCACCAGTGACCGTGGGACAGGACAAGAGACCCAGTACTTC
TRBV18	.	TRBJ1-3	.	CASSPRDVVSGNTIFF	TGTGCCAGCTCACCTCGGGACGTCGTCTCTGGAAACACCATATTTTTT
TRBV21-1	.	TRBJ2-1	.	CASSARTSTHNEQFF	TGTGCCAGCAGCGCCCGGACTAGCACTCACAATGAGCAGTTCTTC
TRBV15	.	TRBJ2-3	few	CATSRPVYTSTDTQYF	TGTGCCACCAGCAGACCCGTTTACACAAGCACAGATACGCAGTATTTT
TRBV5-6	.	TRBJ2-7	.	CASSLVLHYEQYF	TGTGCCAGCAGCTTGGTTCTACATTACGAGCAGTACTTC
TRBV11-1	TRBD2	TRBJ2-3	few	CASSFLFLLADSTDTQYF	TGTGCCAGCAGCTTTCTCTTCCTTCTAGCGGATAGCACAGATACGCAGTATTTT
TRBV6-1	.	TRBJ2-2	few	CASSQNSRGTGELFF	TGTGCCAGCAGCCAAAACTCAAGGGGTACAGGGGAGCTGTTTTTT
TRBV5-5	.	TRBJ1-2	.	CASSLGRYGYTF	TGTGCCAGCAGCTTGGGAAGATACGGCTACACCTTC
TRBV12-3/TRBV12-4	.	TRBJ1-2	few	CASSSHARGGYTF	TGTGCCAGCAGTTCCCATGCCAGGGGTGGCTACACCTTC
TRBV12-3/TRBV12-4	TRBD1	TRBJ1-1	many	CASRDRGEYREAFF	TGTGCCAGCCGGGACAGGGGAGAATATAGGGAAGCTTTCTTT
TRBV29-1	.	TRBJ2-3	few	CSVELGRGGFVDTQYF	TGCAGCGTTGAATTGGGCAGGGGGGGATTTGTGGATACGCAGTATTTT
TRBV5-1	TRBD2	TRBJ2-5	.	CASSLAHSGGQETQYF	TGCGCCAGCAGCTTGGCCCACAGCGGGGGGCAAGAGACCCAGTACTTC
TRBV27	TRBD2	TRBJ2-1	.	CASEKRGVRNEQFF	TGTGCCAGCGAAAAGCGGGGGGTCCGCAATGAGCAGTTCTTC
TRBV7-8	TRBD1	TRBJ2-7	few	CASSLETGSYEQYF	TGTGCCAGCAGCTTAGAGACAGGGTCCTACGAGCAGTACTTC
TRBV12-3/TRBV12-4	TRBD1	TRBJ1-5	.	CASTLQGAPGPQHF	TGTGCCAGCACCTTACAGGGGGCGCCTGGGCCCCAGCATTTT
TRBV11-2	.	TRBJ1-1	many	CASSALAGAGTEAFF	TGTGCCAGCAGCGCCTTGGCGGGGGCGGGCACTGAAGCTTTCTTT
TRBV4-3	.	TRBJ2-2	few	CASSQDRGFGELFF	TGCGCCAGCAGCCAAGATCGAGGGTTCGGGGAGCTGTTTTTT
TRBV18	.	TRBJ2-1	many	CASSREDSVGFF	TGTGCCAGCTCACGAGAGGACAGTGTCGGGTTCTTC
TRBV10-3	.	TRBJ2-7	.	CAISESPGPSYEQYF	TGTGCCATCAGTGAGTCTCCGGGACCTTCCTACGAGCAGTACTTC
TRBV20-1	TRBD2	TRBJ2-1	.	CSGEGGSPPYNEQFF	TGCAGTGGAGAAGGCGGGAGTCCCCCCTACAATGAGCAGTTCTTC
TRBV7-2	.	TRBJ2-7	many	CASSPDPGTSYEQYF	TGTGCCAGCAGCCCAGACCCCGGGACTTCCTACGAGCAGTACTTC
TRBV5-4	.	TRBJ2-1	few	CASSLLEGDNEQFF	TGTGCCAGCAGCTTGCTGGAGGGGGACAATGAGCAGTTCTTC
TRBV13	.	TRBJ2-1	.	CASSPVGGAHLYNEQFF	TGTGCCAGCAGCCCTGTGGGGGGGGCTCATCTCTACAATGAGCAGTTCTTC
TRBV10-3	.	TRBJ2-7	.	CAISNSNYEQYF	TGTGCCATCAGTAACAGTAACTACGAGCAGTACTTC